These T cell receptor beta chains were read from a single sample in a study of shared clonotypes between healthy human individuals. TCRdb keeps only in-frame clones here, not all; method: immunoSEQ multiplex PCR. The sample contains about 1.1 million clones, roughly 74% of which appear only once. Specimen: memory CD4+ T cells from PBMCs. The origin of the receptors is a man between 18 and 29 years old in good health. Some clones in this sample may be carry-over from other donors' samples. The CDR3 runs from the conserved cysteine through the conserved F or W. The order of the fields is J gene, clone size, D gene, V gene, CDR3 length, CDR3 DNA, CDR3 protein. A D gene is named only where the DNA matches it firmly. Only part of the rows carry a size: once, few, many, or a class if the clone is expanded.

>TRBJ2-7|NA|NA|TRBV23-1|13
TGCGCCAGCCTCAGGGACGGGACCTACGAGCAGTACTTC
CASLRDGTYEQYF
>TRBJ2-5|NA|NA|TRBV5-6|13
TGTGCCAGCAGCTTGGTTGAGAGCGAGACCCAGTACTTC
CASSLVESETQYF
>TRBJ2-1|once|NA|TRBV6-4|15
TGTGCCAGCAGTGACCGCGGGGCTCCCTACAATGAGCAGTTCTTC
CASSDRGAPYNEQFF
>TRBJ1-4|NA|TRBD1|TRBV19|15
TGTGCCAGTAGTATATCGGGACAGTCTAATGAAAAACTGTTTTTT
CASSISGQSNEKLFF
>TRBJ2-5|NA|TRBD2|TRBV30|13
TGTGCCTGGAGCTCGGGGGGAGGCGAGACCCAGTACTTC
CAWSSGGGETQYF
>TRBJ2-1|NA|NA|TRBV18|14
TGTGCCAGCTCACCGTCCCGTGGCTACAATGAGCAGTTCTTC
CASSPSRGYNEQFF
>TRBJ2-5|NA|NA|TRBV7-8|14
TGTGCCAGCAGCTCTAGGACCGAAAAAGAGACCCAGTACTTC
CASSSRTEKETQYF
>TRBJ2-7|NA|NA|TRBV5-1|16
TGCGCCAGCAGCTTGGCTACCAGCCAGGTCTTCTACGAGCAGTACTTC
CASSLATSQVFYEQYF
>TRBJ1-1|once|NA|TRBV4-2|18
TGTGCCAGCAGCCAAGAGTATGGGGGCGCGGGCCCGAACACTGAAGCTTTCTTT
CASSQEYGGAGPNTEAFF
>TRBJ2-1|NA|NA|TRBV6-6|15
TGTGCCAGCAGTCAATTTTCGAGCTCCTACAATGAGCAGTTCTTC
CASSQFSSSYNEQFF
>TRBJ2-7|NA|NA|TRBV29-1|13
TGCAGCGTAGCTCTGACAGGAACCTACGAGCAGTACTTC
CSVALTGTYEQYF
>TRBJ1-4|NA|NA|TRBV4-3|15
TGCGCCAGCAGCCCCCGAGGGGCAACTAATGAAAAACTGTTTTTT
CASSPRGATNEKLFF
>TRBJ2-7|NA|NA|TRBV6-5|15
TGTGCCAGCAGTTACTCCCTGGGCGACACCTACGAGCAGTACTTC
CASSYSLGDTYEQYF
>TRBJ2-1|NA|NA|TRBV19|14
TGTGCCAGTAGTCTAGTGGCAGGGAACAATGAGCAGTTCTTC
CASSLVAGNNEQFF
>TRBJ2-7|once|NA|TRBV11-2|14
TGTGCCAGCACCCCGGGGATACGCACCTACGAGCAGTACTTC
CASTPGIRTYEQYF